The source of this T cell receptor beta chain is a study of T cell changes during pregnancy in multiple sclerosis. This clone appeared once. Some clones are missing from TCRdb's copy, which holds only in-frame ones; the method was immunoSEQ multiplex PCR. Among about 56,000 clones listed, 80% to 95% were seen once. Trimming pared 1 base from V and 9 bases from J, leaving 4 bases between. This CDR3 contains 11 residues. Germline V gives CDR1 LNHDA, CDR2 SQIVND (reference sequence). The material was CD4+ T cells from peripheral blood mononuclear cells, obtained in the third trimester of pregnancy. The source is a female donor with multiple sclerosis, enrolled in a pregnancy study. This rearrangement joins TRBV19 to TRBJ2-1, with no clear D. CDR3 loop: CASSIGVEQFF. The CDR3 nucleotides are TGTGCCAGTAGTATAGGAGTTGAGCAGTTCTTC.